Listed below are T cell receptor beta chains from one sample, sequenced in a study of response to subunit inactivated influenza vaccine. TCRdb re-called the RT-PCR reads with MiXCR, one entry per CDR3 protein. The sample holds about 530,000 distinct CDR3 sequences, approximately 12% seen once. The specimen comprised PBMCs from blood, sampled on the day of vaccination. These receptors originate from a middle-aged man who received an inactivated influenza vaccine. Each CDR3 is given with its conserved first and last residue. A D gene is named only where the DNA matches it firmly. Size values are once, few and many counts, or a class for expanded clones, and some rows have none.

j_call v_call d_call clone_size cdr3_aa cdr3_nt
TRBJ2-1 TRBV10-3 - many CAISELHLSSYNEQFF TGTGCCATCAGTGAGCTACACCTGAGCTCCTACAATGAGCAGTTCTTC
TRBJ2-5 TRBV15 - few CATKRANLQETQYF TGTGCCACCAAGCGAGCCAACCTCCAAGAGACCCAGTACTTC
TRBJ2-1 TRBV19 TRBD2 - CASSTLSGRGHNEQFF TGTGCCAGTAGTACCCTAAGCGGGAGGGGCCACAATGAGCAGTTCTTC
TRBJ2-7 TRBV20-1 TRBD2 many CSARDGTSPQYF TGCAGTGCTAGAGATGGGACTAGCCCGCAGTACTTC
TRBJ1-5 TRBV12-3/TRBV12-4 - - CASSFGDQPQHF TGTGCCAGCAGTTTTGGGGATCAGCCCCAGCATTTT
TRBJ2-4 TRBV28 - - CASSGGSPAKNIQYF TGTGCCAGCAGCGGGGGCTCTCCAGCCAAAAACATTCAGTACTTC
TRBJ2-3 TRBV12-3/TRBV12-4 TRBD1 few CASSLVGQGATDTQYF TGTGCCAGCAGTTTAGTCGGACAGGGGGCGACAGATACGCAGTATTTT
TRBJ2-1 TRBV4-1 - many CASSQDRGTPLFF TGCGCCAGCAGCCAAGATCGGGGGACCCCCCTGTTCTTC
TRBJ1-5 TRBV7-9 - few CASSAKRRASQPQHF TGTGCCAGCAGCGCAAAGAGAAGGGCGAGTCAGCCCCAGCATTTT
TRBJ2-3 TRBV7-2 TRBD2 many CASSFSGSTDTQYF TGTGCCAGCAGCTTCAGCGGGAGTACAGATACGCAGTATTTT
TRBJ1-2 TRBV3-1 - few CASSQDGTVRYLF TGTGCCAGCAGCCAAGATGGAACAGTACGGTACCTTTTC
TRBJ1-2 TRBV19 - many CASKGFDYGYTF TGTGCCAGTAAGGGTTTTGACTATGGCTACACCTTC
TRBJ2-7 TRBV4-3 TRBD2 few CASSPGNSGSGEQYF TGCGCCAGCAGCCCCGGGAACAGCGGGAGTGGCGAGCAGTACTTC
TRBJ2-5 TRBV6-2/TRBV6-3 - many CASSYSRGQETQYF TGTGCCAGCAGTTACTCCCGGGGCCAAGAGACCCAGTACTTC
TRBJ1-6 TRBV28 TRBD1 few CASSSSTGGAEARSPLHF TGTGCCAGCAGTTCCTCAACAGGGGGCGCGGAGGCGCGTTCACCCCTCCACTTT
TRBJ2-2 TRBV12-3/TRBV12-4 - - CASRSRENTGELFF TGTGCCAGCAGAAGCCGGGAGAACACCGGGGAGCTGTTTTTT
TRBJ2-7 TRBV5-1 TRBD2 - CASSLALAGVGEQYF TGCGCCAGCAGCTTGGCCCTAGCGGGAGTGGGCGAGCAGTACTTC
TRBJ2-1 TRBV5-6 TRBD2 few CASSRSGRAGEQFF TGTGCCAGCAGCCGTAGCGGGAGGGCCGGAGAGCAGTTCTTC
TRBJ2-1 TRBV15 TRBD2 few CATSLGLVSYNEQFF TGTGCCACCAGCCTAGGACTAGTTTCCTACAATGAGCAGTTCTTC
TRBJ2-1 TRBV6-1 - - CASLGIPGRYNEQFF TGTGCCAGCTTGGGCATACCAGGGAGGTACAATGAGCAGTTCTTC
TRBJ1-1 TRBV5-1 - - CASSLSRVGAMNTEAFF TGCGCCAGCAGCTTGTCCCGGGTAGGTGCCATGAACACTGAAGCTTTCTTT
TRBJ2-3 TRBV28 - few CASSPRRVTDTQYF TGTGCCAGCAGCCCCAGGCGGGTCACAGATACGCAGTATTTT
TRBJ2-2 TRBV20-1 TRBD2 - CSARAAGGYTGELFF TGCAGTGCTAGAGCAGCGGGAGGGTACACCGGGGAGCTGTTTTTT
TRBJ2-3 TRBV11-2 - - CASSSGPNTDTQYF TGTGCCAGCAGCTCGGGACCGAACACAGATACGCAGTATTTT
TRBJ2-1 TRBV7-9 - - CASSLGPTYGRDNEQFF TGTGCCAGCAGCTTAGGCCCCACTTACGGACGGGACAATGAGCAGTTCTTC
TRBJ2-1 TRBV30 TRBD2 - CAWSAGGWQFF TGTGCCTGGAGTGCGGGGGGGTGGCAGTTCTTC
TRBJ2-7 TRBV25-1 - few CASSGVGHLYEQYF TGTGCCAGCAGTGGAGTGGGGCATCTCTACGAGCAGTACTTC
TRBJ1-6 TRBV20-1 - few CSARPGTEPYNSPLHF TGCAGTGCTAGACCGGGGACGGAGCCCTATAATTCACCCCTCCACTTT
TRBJ1-3 TRBV7-8 TRBD1 - CASSLSTGSNTIYF TGTGCCAGCAGCTTGTCGACAGGGTCGAACACCATATATTTT
TRBJ2-5 TRBV5-6 - - CTSSLCPETDEQETQYF TGTACCAGCAGCTTATGCCCCGAGACAGACGAACAAGAGACCCAGTACTTC
TRBJ1-2 TRBV6-1 - - CASRESVDGYTF TGTGCCAGCAGGGAATCGGTGGATGGCTACACCTTC
TRBJ2-5 TRBV25-1 - few CASTGVGGTQYF TGTGCCAGCACCGGGGTCGGGGGGACCCAGTACTTC
TRBJ2-1 TRBV28 TRBD1 - CASSPPTGGLGWVPYNEQFF TGTGCCAGCAGTCCCCCGACAGGGGGCCTGGGATGGGTACCCTACAATGAGCAGTTCTTC
TRBJ1-1 TRBV25-1 - few CASSERGGASDTEAFF TGTGCCAGCAGTGAACGTGGGGGGGCCTCTGACACTGAAGCTTTCTTT
TRBJ1-1 TRBV3-1 - - CASSHMENEAFF TGTGCCAGCAGCCACATGGAAAATGAAGCTTTCTTT
TRBJ2-7 TRBV4-2 - few CASSQDDIDRTARDYEQYF TGTGCCAGCAGCCAAGATGATATTGACAGGACGGCTCGGGACTACGAGCAGTACTTC
TRBJ1-1 TRBV6-1 TRBD1 - CASRNRGLNTEAFF TGTGCCAGCAGGAACAGGGGCCTGAACACTGAAGCTTTCTTT
TRBJ2-1 TRBV4-2 - many CASSPLPTTSSYNEQFF TGTGCCAGCAGCCCACTGCCGACGACGAGCTCCTACAATGAGCAGTTCTTC
TRBJ2-7 TRBV20-1 TRBD1 - CSAKHRGAYEQYF TGCAGTGCTAAACACAGGGGAGCCTACGAGCAGTACTTC
TRBJ1-2 TRBV20-1 - - CSARDPAANYGYTF TGCAGTGCTAGAGACCCGGCTGCGAACTATGGCTACACCTTC
TRBJ2-3 TRBV28 - few CASDSPRVPTDTQYF TGTGCCAGCGACAGTCCGAGGGTCCCCACAGATACGCAGTATTTT
TRBJ2-1 TRBV29-1 TRBD2 few CSVVTSGEQFF TGCAGCGTCGTGACTAGCGGAGAGCAGTTCTTC